This T cell receptor beta chain originates from a study of blood T cells in healthy people across ages. With V trimmed by 7 bases and J by 2 bases, 7 bases remained unmatched. CDR1 is SQVTM and CDR2 is ANQGSEA in the germline V gene. CDR3 length: 13 residues. Primed by a sample-barcoded 5' primer and a J-beta primer mix, a second PCR proceeded for about 7 to 11 cycles. Every cDNA was tagged by a template-switch adaptor with 12 random nucleotides. TCRdb recomputed calls from the 5' RACE reads with MiXCR, one row per CDR3 protein. The sample has over 1,200,000 distinct CDR3 sequences, 55% to 75% seen once. Healthy Russian Caucasian donors spanned ages about 6 to 100 years. The authors extracted at least 6 micrograms of total RNA per sample.

The clonotype comes from a man aged 18 to 29 in good health. The chain joins TRBV29-1 to TRBJ2-5, with 7 bases aligning to TRBD1. Sequenced: blood. The DNA of the CDR3 is TGCAGCGGAAGACAGGGATCACAAGAGACCCAGTACTTC. It codes for CSGRQGSQETQYF.